A single sample is the source of the 29 T cell receptor beta chains below, sequenced in a study of blood T cell repertoires in COVID-19. TCRdb keeps only in-frame clones here, not all; method: immunoSEQ multiplex PCR. The sample holds around 250,000 clones, roughly 85% seen once. Source material: PBMCs or T cells enriched from blood (not recorded which). The receptors derive from a woman in her forties or fifties who had recovered from COVID-19.

J is TRBJ2-4 and V is TRBV7-3; TRBD2 aligns across 7 bases. The V gene's germline CDR1 is SGHTA and CDR2 FQGTGA. V dropped 4 bases and J dropped 15; count of bases not matched to a gene: 12. The length of the CDR3 is 13 residues. The CDR3 here is CASSYRLAGVRYF. The DNA for the CDR3 is TGTGCCAGCAGCTACAGACTAGCAGGAGTTCGGTACTTC.

V is TRBV2 and J is TRBJ2-6; 7 bases line up with TRBD1. V gave up 9 bases and J gave up 4 bases; unmatched junction bases: 6. CDR3 size: 14 residues. Per the germline V gene, CDR1 is SNHLY and CDR2 is FYNNEI. The CDR3 nucleotides are TGTGCCAGTAGCGACAGGGCCGGGGCCAACGTCCTGACTTTC. Its translation is CASSDRAGANVLTF.

This sequence joins TRBV6-2 or TRBV6-3 and TRBJ1-5, with 10 positions matching TRBD1. The trim removed 5 bases at V and 0 bases at J, leaving 19 bases unmatched. The CDR3 has 21 amino acids. The germline V gene encodes CDR1 MNHEY and CDR2 SVGEGT. The CDR3 bases are TGTGCCAGCAGTGGGAGGGACAGGGGCTTTCGATTAATTTATAGCAATCAGCCCCAGCATTTT. Translated: CASSGRDRGFRLIYSNQPQHF.

The chain joins TRBV7-8 to TRBJ1-1; D remains unclear. V was cut by 4 bases and J by 1 base, with 16 bases left in between. In germline, CDR1 is SGHVS, CDR2 FQNEAQ. The CDR3 is made up of 16 amino acids. CDR3 protein: CASSSTGGRRNTEAFF. The CDR3 bases are TGTGCCAGCAGCTCCACGGGAGGGCGGCGGAACACTGAAGCTTTCTTT.

V is TRBV9 and J is TRBJ2-1; 12 bases are a match to TRBD2. This CDR3 spans 15 amino acids. V shed 4 bases, J shed 6 bases, and the junction held 5 bases outside the gene matches. The V gene's germline CDR1 is SGDLS and CDR2 YYNGEE. The CDR3, as DNA: TGTGCCAGCAGCAAAGGGACTAGCGGGTCCAATGAGCAGTTCTTC. Its protein product is CASSKGTSGSNEQFF.

The chain uses TRBV27 and TRBJ2-5; 7 bases fit TRBD1. CDR1 is MNHEY, CDR2 SMNVEV, per germline (reference sequence). The CDR3 contains 15 residues. The V gene end was trimmed by 0 bases and the J gene end by 2 bases; junction bases not matched to a gene: 3. The CDR3 is CASSLSWDSQETQYF. CDR3 nucleotides: TGTGCCAGCAGTTTATCGTGGGACAGTCAAGAGACCCAGTACTTC.

This chain links TRBV27 with TRBJ2-7; D is uncertain. CDR3 length: 14 amino acids. V gave up 2 bases and J gave up 2 bases, with 10 bases separating them. CDR1 and CDR2 (germline): MNHEY, SMNVEV (reference sequence). The CDR3 bases are TGTGCCAGCAGTTTACGGCAGGTTACCTACGAGCAGTACTTC. Amino acid sequence: CASSLRQVTYEQYF.

The CDR3 is CASSLLQGGNYEQYF. In nucleotides, the CDR3 is TGTGCCAGCAGTTTGTTGCAGGGTGGTAACTACGAGCAGTACTTC. V gene TRBV28 combines with J gene TRBJ2-7, with D possibly being TRBD1 (5 bases). V was clipped by 3 bases and J by 3 bases, with 15 bases between them. Germline-derived CDR1 and CDR2 are MDHEN and SYDVKM. CDR3 size: 15 residues.

This chain joins TRBV27 and TRBJ1-5, with D perhaps matching TRBD1 (6 bases). V gave up 6 bases and J gave up 5 bases, with 11 bases separating them. The CDR3 is 13 amino acids. The V gene's germline CDR1 is MNHEY and CDR2 SMNVEV (reference sequence). The CDR3 loop is CASRQGRHQPQHF. The CDR3 DNA is TGTGCCAGCAGACAGGGAAGGCATCAGCCCCAGCATTTT.

This rearrangement joins TRBV5-1 to TRBJ2-5; 7 bases line up with TRBD1. J was trimmed by 4 bases and V by 4 bases; bases with no gene match: 4. The CDR3 runs 13 residues. The germline V gene encodes CDR1 SGHRS and CDR2 YFSETQ. The CDR3: CASSAGTVETQYF. The CDR3 region has the DNA TGCGCCAGCAGCGCCGGGACAGTAGAGACCCAGTACTTC. Full variable domain (outside the CDR3, taken from reference TRBV5-1 and TRBJ2-5): KAGVTQTPRYLIKTRGQQVTLSCSPISGHRSVSWYQQTPGQGLQFLFEYFSETQRNKGNFPGRFSGRQFSNSRSEMNVSTLELGDSALYLCASSAGTVETQYFGPGTRLLVL.

There are a few counts of this clone. The gene calls are TRBV7-2 and TRBJ2-3; 9 nucleotides line up with TRBD2. J gave up 1 base and V 5 bases, and 7 bases lay outside the gene matches. CDR1 SGHTA and CDR2 FQGNSA come from the germline V gene. CDR3 length: 16 amino acids. CDR3 nucleotide sequence: TGTGCCAGCAGCCCAGGACTAGCGCGGGGCACAGATACGCAGTATTTT. Amino acid sequence: CASSPGLARGTDTQYF. Variable domain in full (rest from reference TRBV7-2 and TRBJ2-3): GAGVSQSPSNKVTEKGKDVELRCDPISGHTALYWYRQSLGQGLEFLIYFQGNSAPDKSGLPSDRFSAERTGGSVSTLTIQRTQQEDSAVYLCASSPGLARGTDTQYFGPGTRLTVL.

The rearrangement links TRBV25-1 to TRBJ1-6; TRBD1 might be the D (5 bases). Trimming left V 1 base short and J 7 bases short, with 8 bases between. CDR1 is MGHDK and CDR2 is SYGVNS in the germline V gene. This CDR3 is built from 14 residues. The DNA for the CDR3 is TGTGCCAGCAGTGAATTGACAGCCAATTCACCCCTCCACTTT. It is translated as CASSELTANSPLHF.

The J gene is TRBJ1-3, the V gene TRBV18; D call uncertain. Trimming left V 6 bases short and J 0 bases short, with 9 bases between. Per the germline V gene, CDR1 is KGHSH and CDR2 is LQKENI. The length of the CDR3 is 14 residues. The CDR3 nucleotides are TGTGCCAGCTCCTACGACATCTCTGGAAACACCATATATTTT. Its translation is CASSYDISGNTIYF.

V is TRBV27 and J is TRBJ1-4; the match to TRBD1 covers 7 bases. This CDR3 is built from 16 residues. Germline V gives CDR1 MNHEY, CDR2 SMNVEV (reference sequence). V was pared by 3 bases and J by 3 bases, with 7 bases of the junction left unmatched. The CDR3 coding sequence is TGTGCCAGCAGTTTCCTAAGGACAGGCTCTAATGAAAAACTGTTTTTT. Encoded protein: CASSFLRTGSNEKLFF.

The J gene is TRBJ2-5, the V gene TRBV5-1; 9 positions agree with TRBD1. V lost 4 bases, J lost 5 bases, and 3 bases stayed unmatched. There are 13 residues in the CDR3. Germline CDR1 SGHRS, CDR2 YFSETQ. The chain's CDR3 is CASSGTGRETQYF. Here the CDR3 DNA reads TGCGCCAGCAGCGGGACAGGGAGGGAGACCCAGTACTTC.

This chain links TRBV24-1 with TRBJ2-7; weak D call: TRBD1 (6 bases). V lost 6 bases, J lost 2 bases, and 10 bases lay in between. CDR1 and CDR2 from the germline V gene are KGHDR and SFDVKD. This CDR3 has 13 residues. DNA for the CDR3: TGTGCCACCAGTAGCTACAGGGCCTACGAGCAGTACTTC. Translating it yields CATSSYRAYEQYF.

The chain has TRBV6-5 and TRBJ1-4; possible D gene TRBD1, 6 bases. Deletions cut 0 bases from V and 8 bases from J, with 13 bases between. CDR1 is MNHEY and CDR2 is SVGAGI in the germline V gene. The CDR3 covers 15 residues. This CDR3 reads CASSYSTGLNEKLFF. The CDR3 region has the DNA TGTGCCAGCAGTTACTCTACAGGGTTGAACGAAAAACTGTTTTTT.

The chain links TRBV29-1 to TRBJ1-1; D is ambiguous. The CDR3 runs to 13 residues. Germline V CDR1 and CDR2: SQVTM, ANQGSEA. Trimming pared 3 bases from V and 1 base from J, leaving 9 bases between. CDR3 bases: TGCAGCGTTGATGGAGGAAAGAACACTGAAGCTTTCTTT. This translates into CSVDGGKNTEAFF.

This rearrangement joins TRBV20-1 to TRBJ2-3; TRBD2 matches 8 bases. Germline V gives CDR1 DFQATT, CDR2 SNEGSKA (reference sequence). The CDR3 extends over 14 amino acids. After removal of 3 bases from V and 6 bases from J, the junction contained 8 bases not matched to a gene. For the CDR3, the DNA is TGCAGTGCTAGTTACGGGAGGGGCAGGGATACGCAGTATTTT. Its translation is CSASYGRGRDTQYF.

This clone occurred once. The gene calls are TRBV7-6 and TRBJ2-7; no clear D gene. CDR3 length: 12 amino acids. Deletions cut 3 bases from V and 5 bases from J, with 8 bases between. Germline lookup yields CDR1 SGHVS and CDR2 FNYEAQ. Written as DNA, the CDR3 is TGTGCCAGCAGCTTGAGTCGGGACGAGCAGTACTTC. It is translated as CASSLSRDEQYF.

The V and J genes are TRBV4-2 and TRBJ2-6, with a weak D call TRBD1 (6 bases). Germline V gene sequence: CDR1 LGHNA, CDR2 YNFKEQ. The CDR3 is made up of 17 amino acids. V lost 1 base, J lost 4 bases, and 14 bases lay in between. This chain's CDR3 is CASSQGTDSPGANVLTF. The CDR3 DNA reads as TGTGCCAGCAGCCAAGGGACGGACAGTCCCGGGGCCAACGTCCTGACTTTC.

V and J are TRBV7-9 and TRBJ1-4; 8 bases align to TRBD1. With 4 bases clipped from V and 0 bases from J, the junction kept 10 bases outside the gene matches. Germline V gives CDR1 SEHNR, CDR2 FQNEAQ (reference sequence). The CDR3 is 18 amino acids. The CDR3 sequence is CASSSTDRGSATNEKLFF. The CDR3 DNA reads as TGTGCCAGCAGCTCTACTGACAGGGGTTCTGCAACTAATGAAAAACTGTTTTTT.

The CDR3, as DNA: TGTGCCAGCAGCCTAATCGGGGGAGGGACTGAAGCTTTCTTT. This gives the protein CASSLIGGGTEAFF. The chain links TRBV7-2 to TRBJ1-1; tentatively, D is TRBD1 (5 bases). The CDR3 totals 14 residues. The germline CDR1 and CDR2 sequences are SGHTA and FQGNSA. V was cut by 5 bases and J by 5 bases, with 15 bases left in between.

This clone occurred once. The rearrangement links TRBV24-1 to TRBJ2-1, with D uncertain. With 5 bases removed from V and 8 bases from J, the gap between germline ends came to 9 bases. The CDR3 sequence is 12 residues long. Germline CDR1 and CDR2: KGHDR and SFDVKD. The CDR3 region has the DNA TGTGCCACCAGTGGCGGTGGCGATGAGCAGTTCTTC. Translated, it gives CATSGGGDEQFF.

The chain recombines TRBV5-1 with TRBJ1-5, with TRBD1 as a possible D gene (5 bases). V gave up 3 bases and J gave up 4 bases, with 11 bases separating them. Looked up from germline, CDR1 is SGHRS and CDR2 is YFSETQ. The CDR3 totals 14 residues. The CDR3, as DNA: TGCGCCAGCAGCTCGGGACTGCTGAATCAGCCCCAGCATTTT. Translating gives CASSSGLLNQPQHF.

The V gene is TRBV3-1 (or the pseudogene TRBV3-2), the J gene TRBJ1-1; D is perhaps TRBD1 (6 bases). The V gene's germline CDR1 is LGHDT and CDR2 YNNKEL (reference sequence). V shed 3 bases and J shed 8 bases, with 22 bases lying between them. This CDR3 comprises 16 residues. CDR3 DNA: TGTGCCAGCAGCCAGGCAACAGGGTGGGCAACAACGGAAGCTTTCTTT. Translation: CASSQATGWATTEAFF.

This chain connects TRBV2 to TRBJ2-7; tentative D call: TRBD2 (6 bases). There are 14 residues in the CDR3. Germline assignment: CDR1 SNHLY and CDR2 FYNNEI. The germline V and J ends were trimmed by 3 bases and 0 bases, with 9 bases remaining between them. CDR3 region: CASSDGTYSYEQYF. In DNA form, the CDR3 reads TGTGCCAGCAGTGACGGGACTTACTCCTACGAGCAGTACTTC. Filled out from reference TRBV2 and TRBJ2-7, the complete variable domain reads EPEVTQTPSHQVTQMGQEVILRCVPISNHLYFYWYRQILGQKVEFLVSFYNNEISEKSEIFDDQFSVERPDGSNFTLKIRSTKLEDSAMYFCASSDGTYSYEQYFGPGTRLTVT.

The J gene is TRBJ2-7, the V gene TRBV28; TRBD2 agrees at 12 bases. The V gene end was trimmed by 6 bases and the J gene end by 2 bases; junction bases not matched to a gene: 5. CDR3 length: 15 residues. Germline CDR1 MDHEN, CDR2 SYDVKM. The CDR3 coding sequence is TGTGCCAGCAGAGCGACTAGCGGGAGTACCTACGAGCAGTACTTC. Translated: CASRATSGSTYEQYF. Filled out from reference TRBV28 and TRBJ2-7, the complete variable domain reads DVKVTQSSRYLVKRTGEKVFLECVQDMDHENMFWYRQDPGLGLRLIYFSYDVKMKEKGDIPEGYSVSREKKERFSLILESASTNQTSMYLCASRATSGSTYEQYFGPGTRLTVT.

The V call is TRBV28, the J call TRBJ1-5; no clear D. The CDR3 extends over 15 amino acids. V was pared by 2 bases and J by 6 bases, with 14 bases between. CDR1 and CDR2 (germline): MDHEN, SYDVKM. The CDR3 nucleotides read TGTGCCAGCAGTTTACCGGAGAGTCGTAGTCAGCCCCAGCATTTT. Translating it yields CASSLPESRSQPQHF.